The T cell receptor beta chain described here comes from a study of T cell responses to AZD1222 COVID-19 vaccine. The germline V gene encodes CDR1 MNHEY and CDR2 SVGAGI. The V and J ends lost 10 bases and 2 bases, in that order; junction bases with no gene match: 4. The length of the CDR3 is 13 residues. Profiled with immunoSEQ multiplex PCR; TCRdb holds only in-frame clones, not every one. Of 95,000 to 130,000 clones in the sample, approximately 85% were seen once. As for this clone: Antigen specificity is unknown.

The study, taken as a whole, reports: Reportedly, close to half of spike-specific TCRs are directed against unmutated variant regions. Clonal diversity may have been underestimated, and the donors were mostly white British, with more females than males. Vaccine-related CD4 TCRs covered spike, predominating at 160-218 and 743-854. It was only after the peak T cell response that any repertoires were sampled.

The chain uses TRBV6-5 and TRBJ2-2, with TRBD2 matching 7 bases. The receptor comes from an adult in good health. Here the sequenced sample was peripheral blood, taken on day 0 of MenACWY control vaccination. CDR3 sequence (DNA): TGTGCCATCGGGGGGAAAAACACCGGGGAGCTGTTTTTT. Translation gives CAIGGKNTGELFF.